This T cell receptor (beta chain) came from a study of CD8+CD57+ T cells in acquired aplastic anemia. Study in general: Mean yield of DNA from sorted CD4+ and CD8+ cells was approximately 3 ug.

CDR3 and TCR beta VDJ profiling relied on genomic DNA as the template. MiXCR, run by TCRdb on the reads, gives a single entry per CDR3 protein. The table includes 150,000 to 200,000 distinct CDR3 sequences, 45% to 50% detected once. Germline-derived CDR1 and CDR2 are SGHTA and FQGTGA. The CDR3 runs to 15 residues. Trimming at V came to 4 bases and at J to 8 bases, leaving 10 bases not matched to a gene. Patients sequenced had flow cytometry evidence of CD8+CD57+ cell expansion. Severe acquired aplastic anemia was diagnosed in all patients. At blood sampling, none of the patients had yet received therapy. With respect to this clonotype: Its antigen is unknown.

Study-wide results and limits: Almost 30 sequences, all CD8+ CDR3, were shared between patients and controls.

The TCR was taken from a human donor with aplastic anemia. Sequences were obtained from sorted CD4+, CD8+, or CD8+CD57+ T cells (not recorded which) from PBMCs. The rearrangement links TRBV7-3 to TRBJ2-1; 8 bases match TRBD1. The CDR3 sequence is CASSSRQGMGDEQFF. CDR3 sequence (DNA): TGTGCCAGCAGCTCCCGACAGGGGATGGGGGATGAGCAGTTCTTC.